Listed below are T cell receptor beta chains from one sample, sequenced in a study of blood T cell repertoires in COVID-19. The method was immunoSEQ multiplex PCR; TCRdb's version includes in-frame clones alone and lacks a portion of them. The table includes roughly 200,000 clones, around nine tenths detected once. The material sequenced was peripheral blood. These receptors were collected from a man in his fifties or sixties with COVID-19, enrolled during active disease. Each CDR3 is given with its conserved first and last residue. Each record gives: V gene, D gene, clone size, J gene, CDR3 DNA, CDR3 protein. The D gene is left open where the match is weak. Size values are once, few and many counts, or a class for expanded clones, and some rows have none.

V: TRBV28; D: NA; size: NA; J: TRBJ2-3; DNA: TGTGCCAGCACCAAGACAGCGACAGATACGCAGTATTTT; CDR3: CASTKTATDTQYF
V: TRBV21-1; D: NA; size: NA; J: TRBJ2-5; DNA: TGTGCCAGCAGCCAGACTAGCGGGAGCTTAGAAGAGACCCAGTACTTC; CDR3: CASSQTSGSLEETQYF
V: TRBV10-3; D: TRBD1; size: NA; J: TRBJ1-5; DNA: TGTGCCATCAGTGAGACAGGGGTCGAGGACAATCAGCCCCAGCATTTT; CDR3: CAISETGVEDNQPQHF
V: TRBV6-2/TRBV6-3; D: TRBD2; size: once; J: TRBJ2-7; DNA: TGTGCCAGCAGTCTAGGGACTAGCGGGGGGATGAACGAGCAGTACTTC; CDR3: CASSLGTSGGMNEQYF
V: TRBV28; D: NA; size: NA; J: TRBJ1-5; DNA: TGTGCCAGCAGTCGCCCAGTGTCTTCTTGGCAGCCCCAGCATTTT; CDR3: CASSRPVSSWQPQHF
V: TRBV29-1; D: NA; size: NA; J: TRBJ2-1; DNA: TGCAGCGTCCTACAGGGTTCCTACAATGAGCAGTTCTTC; CDR3: CSVLQGSYNEQFF
V: TRBV12-3/TRBV12-4; D: NA; size: NA; J: TRBJ1-3; DNA: TGTGCCAGCAGTTTCACAGAACCCCCCATATATTTT; CDR3: CASSFTEPPIYF
V: TRBV28; D: TRBD2; size: once; J: TRBJ2-3; DNA: TGTGCCAGCAGTTTATACGCTAGCGGGAAGTTACTTTCTAGCACAGATACGCAGTATTTT; CDR3: CASSLYASGKLLSSTDTQYF
V: TRBV27; D: NA; size: NA; J: TRBJ1-1; DNA: TGTGCCAGCAGTTCCATTTGGACCGTTCGCACAGGTGAAGCTTTCTTT; CDR3: CASSSIWTVRTGEAFF
V: TRBV27; D: TRBD1; size: NA; J: TRBJ1-1; DNA: TGTGCCAGCAGTTTAGGGACAGGTAACACTGAAGCTTTCTTT; CDR3: CASSLGTGNTEAFF
V: TRBV4-2; D: NA; size: NA; J: TRBJ1-1; DNA: TGTGCCAGCAGCCATCCGAGGAACACTGAAGCTTTCTTT; CDR3: CASSHPRNTEAFF
V: TRBV27; D: TRBD2; size: NA; J: TRBJ2-1; DNA: TGTGCCAGCAGTGCGAAACTAGCGGGAGGGCTCGACTCCTACAATGAGCAGTTCTTC; CDR3: CASSAKLAGGLDSYNEQFF
V: TRBV29-1; D: TRBD1; size: NA; J: TRBJ2-5; DNA: TGCAGCGGGGTGGGGACAGGGGCTAGGTCAGAGACCCAGTACTTC; CDR3: CSGVGTGARSETQYF
V: TRBV5-8; D: NA; size: once; J: TRBJ1-2; DNA: TGTGCCAGCAGCTTGGCGGGGGGGTCCATTTGGATTGGCTACACCTTC; CDR3: CASSLAGGSIWIGYTF
V: TRBV2; D: TRBD1; size: few; J: TRBJ1-2; DNA: TGTGCCAGCAGTAGGAAGGACAGGGATGGCTACACCTTC; CDR3: CASSRKDRDGYTF
V: TRBV28; D: TRBD2; size: NA; J: TRBJ2-5; DNA: TGTGCCAGCAGGGACGGGACTAGCGGCATTCGGGGAGAGACCCAGTACTTC; CDR3: CASRDGTSGIRGETQYF
V: TRBV7-8; D: TRBD2; size: NA; J: TRBJ2-5; DNA: TGTGCCAGCAGCCACCTATACCGGGAGGGCTTAAAGACCCAGTACTTC; CDR3: CASSHLYREGLKTQYF
V: TRBV19; D: NA; size: NA; J: TRBJ2-1; DNA: TGTGCCAGTAGTCCGGGACTGTCCTACAATGAGCAGTTCTTC; CDR3: CASSPGLSYNEQFF
V: TRBV5-1; D: TRBD2; size: NA; J: TRBJ2-6; DNA: TGCGCCAGCAGCTTTGCGGGGGCACAACTAGCGGGGAGTGGGGCCAACGTCCTGACTTTC; CDR3: CASSFAGAQLAGSGANVLTF
V: TRBV2; D: NA; size: once; J: TRBJ2-1; DNA: TGTGCCAGCAGGACCGGCACTTACCGAGGTGATAACTACAATGAGCAGTTCTTC; CDR3: CASRTGTYRGDNYNEQFF
V: TRBV9; D: NA; size: few; J: TRBJ1-1; DNA: TGTGCCAGCAGCGTAGGAGGGATCATGAACACTGAAGCTTTCTTT; CDR3: CASSVGGIMNTEAFF
V: TRBV4-1; D: TRBD2; size: NA; J: TRBJ2-1; DNA: TGCGCCAGCAGCCAACGAGCGGGGGGAGGCAATGAGCAGTTCTTC; CDR3: CASSQRAGGGNEQFF
V: TRBV27; D: NA; size: once; J: TRBJ1-6; DNA: TGTGCCACATCGGACACCTATAATTCACCCCTCCACTTT; CDR3: CATSDTYNSPLHF
V: TRBV12-2; D: NA; size: NA; J: TRBJ2-7; DNA: TGTGCAAGTCGCTTAACGGGACTAGCGGGAGGGTACTACGAGCAGTACTTC; CDR3: CASRLTGLAGGYYEQYF
V: TRBV7-8; D: NA; size: NA; J: TRBJ2-7; DNA: TGTGCCAGCAGCTTATACGGGAGAGCCCGACACTACGAGCAGTACTTC; CDR3: CASSLYGRARHYEQYF
V: TRBV5-6; D: NA; size: NA; J: TRBJ1-2; DNA: TGTGCCAGCAGCTTGGGACTTATAGCTAACTATGGCTACACCTTC; CDR3: CASSLGLIANYGYTF
V: TRBV4-1; D: TRBD2; size: once; J: TRBJ2-5; DNA: TGCGCCAGCAGCCAACCAACATACGGACTAGCGGGGCTCCCGCAAGAGACCCAGTACTTC; CDR3: CASSQPTYGLAGLPQETQYF
V: TRBV4-1; D: TRBD2; size: NA; J: TRBJ2-1; DNA: TGCGCCAGCAGCCAAGATCTGAGACTAGCGGGGGACAATGAGCAGTTCTTC; CDR3: CASSQDLRLAGDNEQFF
V: TRBV5-5; D: NA; size: NA; J: TRBJ2-5; DNA: TGTGCCAGCAGCTTGACTAGTTATTACCAAGAGACCCAGTACTTC; CDR3: CASSLTSYYQETQYF
V: TRBV6-6; D: TRBD2; size: NA; J: TRBJ2-7; DNA: TGTGCCAGCAGTTACTCGGGGACTAGTAGCGAGCAGTACTTC; CDR3: CASSYSGTSSEQYF
V: TRBV5-1; D: TRBD2; size: NA; J: TRBJ2-2; DNA: TGCGCCAGCAGCTCATTGGCCGGCGGAGTAGCGGGGACGAACACCGGGGAGCTGTTTTTT; CDR3: CASSSLAGGVAGTNTGELFF
V: TRBV30; D: NA; size: NA; J: TRBJ1-1; DNA: TGTGCCTGGAGGGTCTACCTGGGGGGCACTGAAGCTTTCTTT; CDR3: CAWRVYLGGTEAFF
V: TRBV27; D: NA; size: NA; J: TRBJ2-1; DNA: TGTGCCAGCAGTTTATCGACGGCGGCGGAGGCCTACAATGAGCAGTTCTTC; CDR3: CASSLSTAAEAYNEQFF
V: TRBV19; D: TRBD1; size: NA; J: TRBJ2-1; DNA: TGTGCCAGTAGTATGGGGCAGGGGGCCCACAATGAGCAGTTCTTC; CDR3: CASSMGQGAHNEQFF
V: TRBV10-3; D: NA; size: NA; J: TRBJ2-5; DNA: TGTGCCATCAGTGGACGGGAAGAAGAGACCCAGTACTTC; CDR3: CAISGREEETQYF
V: TRBV19; D: NA; size: NA; J: TRBJ2-1; DNA: TGTGCCAGTAGTATTGCGGGTAGCTCCTACAATGAGCAGTTCTTC; CDR3: CASSIAGSSYNEQFF
V: TRBV4-2; D: TRBD1; size: NA; J: TRBJ1-1; DNA: TGTGCCAGCAGCCGTGGCACCGCACAGGGGTTCGACACTGAAGCTTTCTTT; CDR3: CASSRGTAQGFDTEAFF
V: TRBV4-2; D: NA; size: few; J: TRBJ2-3; DNA: TGTGCCAGCAGCCAAGATTTGGCGGGATCCGGCACAGATACGCAGTATTTT; CDR3: CASSQDLAGSGTDTQYF
V: TRBV19; D: NA; size: NA; J: TRBJ1-2; DNA: TGTGCCAGTAGGCCCGGGAGGGGATTGGGCTATGGCTACACCTTC; CDR3: CASRPGRGLGYGYTF
V: TRBV19; D: TRBD1; size: NA; J: TRBJ1-5; DNA: TGTGCCAGTATGATATTAGGGGGCCGGAGCAATCAGCCCCAGCATTTT; CDR3: CASMILGGRSNQPQHF
V: TRBV2; D: NA; size: NA; J: TRBJ2-2; DNA: TGTGCCAGCAGACACAGGGGGGGTGACACCGGGGAGCTGTTTTTT; CDR3: CASRHRGGDTGELFF
V: TRBV29-1; D: NA; size: NA; J: TRBJ1-2; DNA: TGCAGCGTTGAGATTCAGGGTGGCTATGGCTACACCTTC; CDR3: CSVEIQGGYGYTF
V: TRBV19; D: TRBD1; size: NA; J: TRBJ2-6; DNA: TGTGCCAGTAGTACCCGACAGGGGGGATGGTCTGGGGCCAACGTCCTGACTTTC; CDR3: CASSTRQGGWSGANVLTF
V: TRBV7-2; D: NA; size: NA; J: TRBJ2-2; DNA: TGTGCCAGCAGCTTAGTTTTAGGGGAAGCCGGGGAGCTGTTTTTT; CDR3: CASSLVLGEAGELFF
V: TRBV18; D: TRBD2; size: NA; J: TRBJ2-5; DNA: TGTGCCAGCTCACCGATGGCGGGGGGCGCCGAGACCCAGTACTTC; CDR3: CASSPMAGGAETQYF
V: TRBV5-4; D: TRBD2; size: NA; J: TRBJ2-1; DNA: TGTGCCAGCAGCCCCCTAGCGGGATCTTACAATGAGCAGTTCTTC; CDR3: CASSPLAGSYNEQFF
V: TRBV4-3; D: TRBD1; size: NA; J: TRBJ1-6; DNA: TGCGCCAGCAGCCAAGACCACAGGACAGGGGATAATTCACCCCTCCACTTT; CDR3: CASSQDHRTGDNSPLHF
V: TRBV6-5; D: TRBD2; size: NA; J: TRBJ2-7; DNA: TGTGCCAGCAGTTACTCGATCCTAGCGGGACTATACGAGCAGTACTTC; CDR3: CASSYSILAGLYEQYF
V: TRBV7-9; D: NA; size: few; J: TRBJ1-1; DNA: TGTGCCAGCAGCTTAGGGGAGGAACGCGAAGCTTTCTTT; CDR3: CASSLGEEREAFF
V: TRBV5-1; D: TRBD1; size: NA; J: TRBJ1-4; DNA: TGCGCCAGCAGCGAGGGGACAGGTGGTGAAAAACTGTTTTTT; CDR3: CASSEGTGGEKLFF
V: TRBV2; D: NA; size: few; J: TRBJ1-6; DNA: TGTGCCAGCAGTGGGGGCCACTCCTATAATTCACCCCTCCACTTT; CDR3: CASSGGHSYNSPLHF
V: TRBV6-2/TRBV6-3; D: TRBD1; size: once; J: TRBJ1-6; DNA: TGTGCCAGTAGCGGGACAGGGAATTCACCCCTCCACTTT; CDR3: CASSGTGNSPLHF
V: TRBV7-9; D: NA; size: NA; J: TRBJ1-1; DNA: TGTGCCAGCAGCCTGTGGGCGAATGAAGCTTTCTTT; CDR3: CASSLWANEAFF
V: TRBV5-5; D: NA; size: few; J: TRBJ2-1; DNA: TGTGCCAGCAGCTTGCGGGGTCCTAGCGCTTCCTACAATGAGCAGTTCTTC; CDR3: CASSLRGPSASYNEQFF
V: TRBV24-1; D: NA; size: NA; J: TRBJ2-3; DNA: TGTGCCACCAGTGATCGGAGGGAAGGGACAGATACGCAGTATTTT; CDR3: CATSDRREGTDTQYF
V: TRBV5-6; D: NA; size: NA; J: TRBJ2-3; DNA: TGTGCCAGCAGCTTGTTGCGGGACACAGATACGCAGTATTTT; CDR3: CASSLLRDTDTQYF
V: TRBV5-4; D: NA; size: NA; J: TRBJ2-7; DNA: TGTGCCAGCAGCTTTAGTAGCGAGGAGTCCTACGAGCAGTACTTC; CDR3: CASSFSSEESYEQYF
V: TRBV5-1; D: TRBD1; size: NA; J: TRBJ2-4; DNA: TGCGCCAGCAGCTTTGGACAGGGGGCGGGTAACATTCAGTACTTC; CDR3: CASSFGQGAGNIQYF
V: TRBV5-1; D: TRBD1; size: NA; J: TRBJ2-7; DNA: TGCGCCAGCAGCTTCACAGGGACAGGCATCTCCTACGAGCAGTACTTC; CDR3: CASSFTGTGISYEQYF